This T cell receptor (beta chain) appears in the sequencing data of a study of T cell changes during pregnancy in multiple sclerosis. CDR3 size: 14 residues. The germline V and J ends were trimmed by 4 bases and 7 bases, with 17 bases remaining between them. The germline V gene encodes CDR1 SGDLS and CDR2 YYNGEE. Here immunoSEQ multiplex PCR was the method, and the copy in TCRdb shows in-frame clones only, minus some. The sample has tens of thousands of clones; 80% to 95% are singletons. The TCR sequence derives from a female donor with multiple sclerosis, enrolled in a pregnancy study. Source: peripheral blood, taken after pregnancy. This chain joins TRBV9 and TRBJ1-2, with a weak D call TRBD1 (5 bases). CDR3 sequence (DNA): TGTGCCAGCAGCCCATGGGGGGTCGATTTTGGCTACACCTTC. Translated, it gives CASSPWGVDFGYTF.